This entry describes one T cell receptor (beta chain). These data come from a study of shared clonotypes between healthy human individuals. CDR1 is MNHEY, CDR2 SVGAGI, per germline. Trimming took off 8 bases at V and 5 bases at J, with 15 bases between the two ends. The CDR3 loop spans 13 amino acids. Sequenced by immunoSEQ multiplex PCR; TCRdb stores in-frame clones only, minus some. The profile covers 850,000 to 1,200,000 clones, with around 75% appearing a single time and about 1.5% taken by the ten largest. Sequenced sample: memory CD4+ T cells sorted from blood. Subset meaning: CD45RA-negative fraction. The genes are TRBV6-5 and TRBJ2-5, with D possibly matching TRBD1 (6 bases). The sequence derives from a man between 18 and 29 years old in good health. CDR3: CASGRTAPETQYF. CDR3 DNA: TGTGCCAGCGGCAGGACAGCGCCGGAGACCCAGTACTTC.